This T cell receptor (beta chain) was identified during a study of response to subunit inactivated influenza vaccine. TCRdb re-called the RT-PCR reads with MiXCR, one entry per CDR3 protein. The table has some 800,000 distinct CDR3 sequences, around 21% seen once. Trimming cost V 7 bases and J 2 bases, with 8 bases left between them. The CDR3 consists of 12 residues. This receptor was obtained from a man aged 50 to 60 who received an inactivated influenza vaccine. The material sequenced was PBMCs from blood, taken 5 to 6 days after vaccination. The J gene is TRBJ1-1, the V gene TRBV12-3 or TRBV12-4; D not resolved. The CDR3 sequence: CASTLGNTEAFF. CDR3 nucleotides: TGTGCCAGCACTTTGGGTAACACTGAAGCTTTCTTT.